This TCR beta chain originates from a study of blood T cell repertoires in COVID-19. Study-level background: Samples taken during acute and convalescent COVID-19 were collected in the United States, Italy and Spain. In each case, the material was cDNA or gDNA derived from T cells, B-cell-depleted T cells, or PBMCs.

How the authors handled the data: It was from reference gene primer amplification that nucleated cell counts were estimated. Clones were read by immunoSEQ multiplex PCR, and TCRdb kept only the in-frame ones, dropping some. V and J calls and clone size follow that table, whereas D and trimming were derived from the DNA. The sample lists 150,000 or so clones, around 89% seen once, with around 2.9% in the top ten. Germline V CDR1 and CDR2: MGHRA, YSYEKL. The V gene lost 4 bases and the J gene lost 4 bases, with 11 bases spanning the gap. The CDR3 totals 14 residues. The receptor's source is a man aged 60 to 69 with active or convalescent COVID-19. The V gene is TRBV4-1, the J gene TRBJ1-3, with TRBD1 as a possible D gene (6 bases). The sample comprised peripheral blood. CDR3 nucleotide sequence: TGCGCCAGCAGCCGCGGGGGCTCGGGAAACACCATATATTTT. It codes for CASSRGGSGNTIYF.